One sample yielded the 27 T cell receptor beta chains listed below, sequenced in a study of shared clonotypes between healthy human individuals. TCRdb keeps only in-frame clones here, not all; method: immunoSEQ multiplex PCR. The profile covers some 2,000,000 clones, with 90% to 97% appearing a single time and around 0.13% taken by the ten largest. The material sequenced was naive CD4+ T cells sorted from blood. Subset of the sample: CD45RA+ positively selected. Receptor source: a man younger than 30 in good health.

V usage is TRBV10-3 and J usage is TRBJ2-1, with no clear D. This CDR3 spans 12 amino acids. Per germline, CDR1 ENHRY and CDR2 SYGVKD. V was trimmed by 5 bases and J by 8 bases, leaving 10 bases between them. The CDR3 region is CAISHGIDEQFF. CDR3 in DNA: TGTGCCATCAGTCATGGGATAGATGAGCAGTTCTTC.

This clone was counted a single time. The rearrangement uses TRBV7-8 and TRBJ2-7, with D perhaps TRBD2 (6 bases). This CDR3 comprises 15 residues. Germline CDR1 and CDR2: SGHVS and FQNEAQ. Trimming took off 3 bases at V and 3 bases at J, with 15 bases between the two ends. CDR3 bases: TGTGCCAGCAGCTTGACGTGGGATAGCGGCTACGAGCAGTACTTC. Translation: CASSLTWDSGYEQYF.

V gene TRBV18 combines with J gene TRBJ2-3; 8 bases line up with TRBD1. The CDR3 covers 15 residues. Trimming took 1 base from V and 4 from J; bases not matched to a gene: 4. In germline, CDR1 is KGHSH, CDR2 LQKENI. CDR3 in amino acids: CASSPLGGQADTQYF. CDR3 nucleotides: TGTGCCAGCTCACCACTCGGGGGACAGGCAGATACGCAGTATTTT.

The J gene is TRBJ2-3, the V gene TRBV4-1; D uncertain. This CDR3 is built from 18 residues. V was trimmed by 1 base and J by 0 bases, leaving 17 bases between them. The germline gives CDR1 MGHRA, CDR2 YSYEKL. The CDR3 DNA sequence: TGCGCCAGCAGCCAAGGTCAGACGCGTTTTCCTAGCACAGATACGCAGTATTTT. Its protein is CASSQGQTRFPSTDTQYF.

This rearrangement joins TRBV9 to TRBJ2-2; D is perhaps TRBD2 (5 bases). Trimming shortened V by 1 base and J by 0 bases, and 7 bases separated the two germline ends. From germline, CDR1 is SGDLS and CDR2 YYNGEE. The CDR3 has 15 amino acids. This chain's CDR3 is CASSVLASNTGELFF. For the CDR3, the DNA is TGTGCCAGCAGCGTACTAGCCTCGAACACCGGGGAGCTGTTTTTT.

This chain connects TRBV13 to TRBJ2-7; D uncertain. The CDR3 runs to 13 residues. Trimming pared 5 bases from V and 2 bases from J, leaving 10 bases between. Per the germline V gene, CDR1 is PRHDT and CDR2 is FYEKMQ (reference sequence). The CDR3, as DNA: TGTGCCAGCAGCCCGAATTCAGCCTACGAGCAGTACTTC. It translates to CASSPNSAYEQYF.

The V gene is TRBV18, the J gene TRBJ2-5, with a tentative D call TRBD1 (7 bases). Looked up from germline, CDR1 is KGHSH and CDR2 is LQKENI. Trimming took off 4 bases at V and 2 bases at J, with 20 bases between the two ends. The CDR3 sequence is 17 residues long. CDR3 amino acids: CASSQIGTTGRQETQYF. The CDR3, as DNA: TGTGCCAGCTCACAAATCGGAACGACAGGGAGGCAAGAGACCCAGTACTTC.

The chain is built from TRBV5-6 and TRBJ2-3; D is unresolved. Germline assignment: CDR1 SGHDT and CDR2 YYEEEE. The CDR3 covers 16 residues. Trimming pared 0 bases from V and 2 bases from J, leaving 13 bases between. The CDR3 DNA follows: TGTGCCAGCAGCTTGGGAGACCTCCACCTCACAGATACGCAGTATTTT. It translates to CASSLGDLHLTDTQYF.

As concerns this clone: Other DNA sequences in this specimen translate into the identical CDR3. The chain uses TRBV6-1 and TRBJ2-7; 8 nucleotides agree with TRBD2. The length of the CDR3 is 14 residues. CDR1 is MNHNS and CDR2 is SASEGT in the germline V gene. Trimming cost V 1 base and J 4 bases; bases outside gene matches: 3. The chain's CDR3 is CASSEGLAGYEQYF. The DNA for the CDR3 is TGTGCCAGCAGTGAAGGGTTAGCGGGGTACGAGCAGTACTTC.

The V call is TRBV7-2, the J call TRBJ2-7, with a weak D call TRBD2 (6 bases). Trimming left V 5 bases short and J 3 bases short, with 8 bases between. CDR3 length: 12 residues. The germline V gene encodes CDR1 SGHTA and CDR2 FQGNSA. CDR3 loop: CASSISGYEQYF. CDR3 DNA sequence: TGTGCCAGCAGCATTAGCGGCTACGAGCAGTACTTC.

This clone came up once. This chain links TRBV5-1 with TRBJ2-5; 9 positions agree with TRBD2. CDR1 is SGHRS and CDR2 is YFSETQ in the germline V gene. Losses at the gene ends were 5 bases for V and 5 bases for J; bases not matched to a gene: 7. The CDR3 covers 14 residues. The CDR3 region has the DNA TGCGCCAGCAGTGCCGGGACTAGCTTGGAGACCCAGTACTTC. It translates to CASSAGTSLETQYF.

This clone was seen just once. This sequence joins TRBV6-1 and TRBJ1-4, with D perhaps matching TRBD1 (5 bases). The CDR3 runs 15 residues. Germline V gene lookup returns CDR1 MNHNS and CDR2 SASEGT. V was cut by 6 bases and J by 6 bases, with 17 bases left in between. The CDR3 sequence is CASSPDPGLYEKLFF. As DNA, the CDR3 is TGTGCCAGCAGCCCCGACCCGGGACTTTATGAAAAACTGTTTTTT.

CDR3 in DNA: TGCAGCGTTGCCTTGTTCTCTGGAAACACCATATATTTT. Its translation: CSVALFSGNTIYF. V gene TRBV29-1 combines with J gene TRBJ1-3; D uncertain. The V and J ends lost 4 bases and 0 bases respectively, with 7 bases between them. This CDR3 contains 13 residues. Germline lookup yields CDR1 SQVTM and CDR2 ANQGSEA.

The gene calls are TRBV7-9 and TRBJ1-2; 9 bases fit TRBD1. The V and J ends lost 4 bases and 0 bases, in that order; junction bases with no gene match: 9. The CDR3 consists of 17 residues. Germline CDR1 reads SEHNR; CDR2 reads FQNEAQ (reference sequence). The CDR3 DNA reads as TGTGCCAGCAGCTCGGACAGGGGATTTGCGGCTAACTATGGCTACACCTTC. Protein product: CASSSDRGFAANYGYTF.

The CDR3 DNA follows: TGTGCCGGCGCTGAAAGGACCGGTGGCTACACCTTC. Amino acids: CAGAERTGGYTF. The chain combines TRBV6-6 with TRBJ1-2; unclear D gene. The V and J ends lost 11 bases and 7 bases respectively, with 17 bases between them. CDR1 MNHNY and CDR2 SVGAGI come from the germline V gene (reference sequence). The CDR3 extends over 12 amino acids.

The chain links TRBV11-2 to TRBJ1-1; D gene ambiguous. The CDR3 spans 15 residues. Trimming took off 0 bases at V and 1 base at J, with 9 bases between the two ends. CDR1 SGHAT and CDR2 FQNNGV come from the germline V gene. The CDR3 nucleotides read TGTGCCAGCAGCTTAGAGGGAGTACGGAACACTGAAGCTTTCTTT. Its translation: CASSLEGVRNTEAFF.

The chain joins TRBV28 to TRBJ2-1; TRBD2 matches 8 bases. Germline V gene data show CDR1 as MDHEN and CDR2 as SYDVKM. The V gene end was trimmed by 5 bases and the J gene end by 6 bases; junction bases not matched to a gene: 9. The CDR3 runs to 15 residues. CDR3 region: CASSIGGAGLNEQFF. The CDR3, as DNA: TGTGCCAGCAGTATCGGGGGGGCCGGCCTCAATGAGCAGTTCTTC.

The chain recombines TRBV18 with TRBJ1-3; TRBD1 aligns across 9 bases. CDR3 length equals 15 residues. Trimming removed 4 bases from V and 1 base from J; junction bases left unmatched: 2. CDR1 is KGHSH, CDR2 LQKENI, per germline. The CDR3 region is CASSQGQGSGNTIYF. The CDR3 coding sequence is TGTGCCAGCTCACAAGGACAGGGGTCTGGAAACACCATATATTTT. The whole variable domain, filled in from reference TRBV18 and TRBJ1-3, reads NAGVMQNPRHLVRRRGQEARLRCSPMKGHSHVYWYRQLPEEGLKFMVYLQKENIIDESGMPKERFSAEFPKEGPSILRIQQVVRGDSAAYFCASSQGQGSGNTIYFGEGSWLTVV.

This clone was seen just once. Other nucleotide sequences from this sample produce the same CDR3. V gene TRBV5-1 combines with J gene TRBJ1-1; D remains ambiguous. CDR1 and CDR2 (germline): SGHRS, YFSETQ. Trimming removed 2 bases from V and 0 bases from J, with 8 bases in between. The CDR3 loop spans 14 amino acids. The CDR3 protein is CASSFGGMNTEAFF. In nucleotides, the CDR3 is TGCGCCAGCAGCTTTGGCGGCATGAACACTGAAGCTTTCTTT.

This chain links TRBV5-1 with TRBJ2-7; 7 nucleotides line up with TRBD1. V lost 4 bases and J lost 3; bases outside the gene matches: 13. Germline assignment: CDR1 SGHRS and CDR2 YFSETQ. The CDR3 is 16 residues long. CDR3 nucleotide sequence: TGCGCCAGCAGCCAGGGACCCGGGACAGAGTTCTACGAGCAGTACTTC. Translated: CASSQGPGTEFYEQYF.

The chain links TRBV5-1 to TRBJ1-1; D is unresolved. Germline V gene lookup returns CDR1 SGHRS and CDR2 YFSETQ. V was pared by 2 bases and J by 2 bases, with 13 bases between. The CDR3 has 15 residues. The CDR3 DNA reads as TGCGCCAGCAGCTTTACCGGACCCGCCAACACTGAAGCTTTCTTT. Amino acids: CASSFTGPANTEAFF.

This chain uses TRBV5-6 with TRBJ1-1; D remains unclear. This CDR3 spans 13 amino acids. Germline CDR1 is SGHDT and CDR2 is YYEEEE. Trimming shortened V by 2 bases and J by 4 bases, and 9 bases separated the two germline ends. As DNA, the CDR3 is TGTGCCAGCAGCTTTCTACAGCCCACTGAAGCTTTCTTT. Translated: CASSFLQPTEAFF.

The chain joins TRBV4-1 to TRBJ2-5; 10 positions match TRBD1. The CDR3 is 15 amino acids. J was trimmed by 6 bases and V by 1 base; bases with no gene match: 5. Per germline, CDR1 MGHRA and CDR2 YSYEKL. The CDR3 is CASSQADRGLKTQYF. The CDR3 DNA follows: TGCGCCAGCAGCCAAGCCGACAGGGGGCTAAAGACCCAGTACTTC.

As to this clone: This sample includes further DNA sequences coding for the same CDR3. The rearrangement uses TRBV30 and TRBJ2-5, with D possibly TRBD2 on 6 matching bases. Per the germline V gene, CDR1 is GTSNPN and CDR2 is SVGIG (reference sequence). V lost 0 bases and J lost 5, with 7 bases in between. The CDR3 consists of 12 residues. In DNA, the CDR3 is TGTGCCTGGAGTGTACGGGGGGAGACCCAGTACTTC. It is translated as CAWSVRGETQYF.

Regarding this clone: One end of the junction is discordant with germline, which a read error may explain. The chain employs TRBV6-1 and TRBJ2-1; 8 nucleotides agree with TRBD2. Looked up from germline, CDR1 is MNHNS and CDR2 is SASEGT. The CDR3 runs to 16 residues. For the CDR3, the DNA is TGTGCCAGCAGGGAAGTGGCGGGGGGACAAAACAATGAGCAGTTCTTC. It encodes CASREVAGGQNNEQFF.

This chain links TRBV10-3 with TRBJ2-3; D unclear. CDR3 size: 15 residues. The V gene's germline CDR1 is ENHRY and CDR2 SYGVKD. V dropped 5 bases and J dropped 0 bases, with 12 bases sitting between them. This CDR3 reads CAISPFDRSTDTQYF. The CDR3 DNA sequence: TGTGCCATCAGTCCTTTTGACCGTAGCACAGATACGCAGTATTTT.

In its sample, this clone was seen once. CDR3 sequence: CAISEQTGDYGYTF. Written as DNA, the CDR3 is TGTGCCATCAGTGAGCAGACAGGCGACTATGGCTACACCTTC. This chain uses TRBV10-3 with TRBJ1-2, with D possibly being TRBD1 (6 bases). CDR3 length: 14 amino acids. Trimming pared 2 bases from V and 3 bases from J, leaving 10 bases between. CDR1 and CDR2 from the germline V gene are ENHRY and SYGVKD.